The source of this T cell receptor (beta chain) is a study of cytomegalovirus exposure and HLA in healthy donors. The primer mix had 60 Vbeta and 13 Jbeta primers. Profiling relied on immunoSEQ multiplex PCR, and the TCRdb table lists in-frame clones only, not all of them. The data include tens of thousands of clones; the top ten clones carry roughly 3.3%. A note on this clone: Its antigen is undetermined.

Notes on the study in general: Data from an earlier analysis indicated that most TCR beta V segments were productive either about 87% or about 30% of the time. Diagnosis of cytomegalovirus status made by the classifier reportedly showed high specificity and sensitivity.

This TCR derives from a middle-aged man in good health and CMV-seronegative. Sequencing was performed on PBMCs.

CDR3 loop: CASSLVRVAGAQPQHF. CDR3 in DNA: TGTGCCAGCTCATTAGTCCGGGTGGCAGGGGCCCAGCCCCAGCATTTT. The J gene is TRBJ1-5, the V gene TRBV18, with D possibly matching TRBD1 (6 bases). Germline V gene lookup returns CDR1 KGHSH and CDR2 LQKENI. V shed 5 bases and J shed 7 bases, with 21 bases lying between them. The CDR3 totals 16 residues.